This T cell receptor beta chain was recorded in a study of T cell changes during pregnancy in multiple sclerosis. TCRdb's table, derived via immunoSEQ multiplex PCR, lists solely in-frame clones and lacks some. Of 15,000 to 20,000 clones listed, over 70% are singletons. CDR1 is GTSNPN and CDR2 is SVGIG in the germline V gene (reference sequence). CDR3 length: 15 residues. The V end lost 0 bases, the J end lost 3 bases, and 11 bases lay between the germline ends. This clonotype was obtained from a female donor in good health, enrolled as a control in a pregnancy study. The sequencing used CD8+ T cells from peripheral blood mononuclear cells, collected after pregnancy. This rearrangement joins TRBV30 to TRBJ2-2; tentatively, D is TRBD1 (6 bases). Here the CDR3 reads CAWSVLTGHTGELFF. DNA of the CDR3: TGTGCCTGGAGTGTATTGACAGGCCACACCGGGGAGCTGTTTTTT.